This T cell receptor beta chain was obtained from a study of OX40 agonist ivuxolimab in advanced cancers. Across the study: In this trial design, patients received ivuxolimab intravenously at 0.01 to 10 mg/kg every 2 weeks. Findings of the study overall: Circulating CD4+ and CD8+ T cells showed clonal expansion by week 6 at 0.1 to 3.0 mg/kg. In general, CD8+ T cells held more expanded clones than CD4+ did, on average.

Autoimmune disease history or systemic immunosuppression disqualified patients. TCRdb's table, derived via immunoSEQ multiplex PCR, lists solely in-frame clones and lacks some. The table records tens of thousands of clones, more than 80% of them present only once. V was shortened by 5 bases and J by 4 bases, with 8 bases between the two germline ends. The CDR3 is 12 residues long. Germline lookup yields CDR1 LNHNV and CDR2 YYDKDF (reference sequence). This clone was seen more than once but under ten times. Its antigen remains unknown. The TCR was taken from an adult with an advanced solid tumor such as melanoma, head and neck, liver or kidney cancer. The genes are TRBV15 and TRBJ1-2; unclear D gene. Sequences were derived from CD4+ or CD8+ T cells sorted from blood, sampled in a trial of the OX40 agonist ivuxolimab. The CDR3 loop reads CATSGRGYGYTF. The CDR3 DNA follows: TGTGCCACCAGCGGACGGGGCTATGGCTACACCTTC.